One sample yielded the 3 T cell receptor beta chains listed below, sequenced in a study of CD8+ T cells in alopecia areata. RNA was extracted and reverse transcribed into cDNA as the sequencing template. The protocol was immunoSEQ multiplex PCR, while the TCRdb copy is restricted to in-frame clones and leaves out a portion. The sample lists under 150,000 clones, around four fifths occurring once. As to treatment: oral pan-JAK inhibitor, 5-10 mg twice daily. The material was CD8+ T cells sorted from blood, obtained at week 4, from a patient treated with tofacitinib. The receptors here all came from a human donor with alopecia areata.

The chain couples TRBV5-6 to TRBJ2-5; tentatively, D is TRBD1 or TRBD2 (5 bases each). The CDR3 is made up of 17 amino acids. Trimming pared 4 bases from V and 5 bases from J, leaving 24 bases between. Germline V CDR1 and CDR2: SGHDT, YYEEEE. The CDR3 DNA is TGTGCCAGCAGCCCCCCTAGGGCAGGCCCTGAGGGGGAGACCCAGTACTTC. It yields the protein CASSPPRAGPEGETQYF.

In this sample, this clone turned up a few times. This chain connects TRBV27 to TRBJ2-1; D might be TRBD1 (6 bases). CDR1 and CDR2 from the germline V gene are MNHEY and SMNVEV (reference sequence). V dropped 4 bases and J dropped 0 bases, with 19 bases sitting between them. The CDR3 is 18 amino acids. CDR3 loop: CASSSLGGTGSSYNEQFF. The CDR3 nucleotides read TGTGCCAGCAGTTCCCTTGGGGGAACAGGGAGCTCCTACAATGAGCAGTTCTTC.

The rearrangement uses TRBV2 and TRBJ2-3, with D perhaps TRBD2 (5 bases). Germline V gives CDR1 SNHLY, CDR2 FYNNEI. Trimming took off 3 bases at V and 5 bases at J, with 9 bases between the two ends. CDR3 size: 13 residues. The CDR3 DNA follows: TGTGCCAGCAGTGAGGAGGTTAAAGATACGCAGTATTTT. It is translated as CASSEEVKDTQYF. Together with reference TRBV2 and TRBJ2-3, the CDR3 gives the full variable domain: EPEVTQTPSHQVTQMGQEVILRCVPISNHLYFYWYRQILGQKVEFLVSFYNNEISEKSEIFDDQFSVERPDGSNFTLKIRSTKLEDSAMYFCASSEEVKDTQYFGPGTRLTVL.